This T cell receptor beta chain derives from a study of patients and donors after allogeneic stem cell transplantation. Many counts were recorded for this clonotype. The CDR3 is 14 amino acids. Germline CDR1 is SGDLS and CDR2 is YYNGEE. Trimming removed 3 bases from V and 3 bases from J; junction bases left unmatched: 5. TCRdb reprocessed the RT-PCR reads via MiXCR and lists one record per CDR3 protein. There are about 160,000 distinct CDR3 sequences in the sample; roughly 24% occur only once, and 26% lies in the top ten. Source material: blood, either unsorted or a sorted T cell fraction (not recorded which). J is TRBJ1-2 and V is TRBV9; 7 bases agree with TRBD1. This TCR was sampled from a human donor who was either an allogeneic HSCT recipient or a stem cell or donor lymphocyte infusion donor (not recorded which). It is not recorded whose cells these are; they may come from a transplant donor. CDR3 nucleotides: TGTGCCAGCAGCGCGTCCGGGACAGACTATGGCTACACCTTC. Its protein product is CASSASGTDYGYTF.